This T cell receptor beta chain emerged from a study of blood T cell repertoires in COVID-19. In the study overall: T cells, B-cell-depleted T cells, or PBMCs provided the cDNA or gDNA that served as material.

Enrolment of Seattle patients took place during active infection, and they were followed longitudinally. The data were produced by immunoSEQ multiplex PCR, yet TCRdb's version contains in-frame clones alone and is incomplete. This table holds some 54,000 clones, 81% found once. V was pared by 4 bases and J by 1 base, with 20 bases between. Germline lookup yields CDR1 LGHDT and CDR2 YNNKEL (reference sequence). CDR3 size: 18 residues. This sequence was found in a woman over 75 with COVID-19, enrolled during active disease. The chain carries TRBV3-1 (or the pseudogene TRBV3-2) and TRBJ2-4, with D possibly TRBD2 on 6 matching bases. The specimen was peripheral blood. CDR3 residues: CASSPGPLAGSAKNIQYF. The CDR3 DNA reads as TGTGCCAGCAGCCCGGGGCCTTTAGCCGGGAGTGCCAAAAACATTCAGTACTTC.